The rows below give T cell receptor beta chains drawn from one sample of a study of cytomegalovirus exposure and HLA in healthy donors. TCRdb keeps only in-frame clones here, not all; method: immunoSEQ multiplex PCR. The table shows 200,000 to 250,000 clones, with less than 85% occurring only once. The sequencing sample was made of PBMCs. These receptors were taken from a man younger than 35 in good health and CMV-seronegative. The CDR3 runs from the conserved cysteine through the conserved F or W. The order of the fields is D gene, J gene, clone size, V gene, CDR3 DNA, CDR3 protein. The D gene is left open where the match is weak. Part of the rows lack a size; the others show once, few, many or a class for expanded clones.

d_gene: -
j_gene: TRBJ2-7
abundance: -
v_gene: TRBV2
CDR3nt: TGTGCCAGCAGTGGGGAGCCTCCGCGCGAGCAGTACTTC
CDR3aa: CASSGEPPREQYF

d_gene: -
j_gene: TRBJ2-7
abundance: -
v_gene: TRBV7-9
CDR3nt: TGTGCCAGCAGCTCCAGGGGTACCCACGAGCAGTACTTC
CDR3aa: CASSSRGTHEQYF

d_gene: TRBD2
j_gene: TRBJ2-7
abundance: -
v_gene: TRBV7-9
CDR3nt: TGTGCCAGCAGCCACTCTAGCGGAACCTACGAGCAGTACTTC
CDR3aa: CASSHSSGTYEQYF

d_gene: TRBD2
j_gene: TRBJ2-7
abundance: -
v_gene: TRBV27
CDR3nt: TGTGCCAGCAGTTTATCGACTAGCGGAGAGCAGTACTTC
CDR3aa: CASSLSTSGEQYF

d_gene: -
j_gene: TRBJ1-6
abundance: -
v_gene: TRBV2
CDR3nt: TGTGCCAGCAGTCATAGACAGGTCGATTCCTATAATTCACCCCTCCACTTT
CDR3aa: CASSHRQVDSYNSPLHF

d_gene: TRBD1
j_gene: TRBJ2-5
abundance: -
v_gene: TRBV5-8
CDR3nt: TGTGCCAGCAGCGGGACAGGGGCGCGGGGGGAGACCCAGTACTTC
CDR3aa: CASSGTGARGETQYF

d_gene: -
j_gene: TRBJ1-1
abundance: -
v_gene: TRBV6-6
CDR3nt: TGTGCCAGCAGCCCGACAGGAAACACTGAAGCTTTCTTT
CDR3aa: CASSPTGNTEAFF

d_gene: -
j_gene: TRBJ2-5
abundance: -
v_gene: TRBV30
CDR3nt: TGTGCCTGGAGTGTAAGCCTAGCTGAGACCCAGTACTTC
CDR3aa: CAWSVSLAETQYF

d_gene: -
j_gene: TRBJ2-1
abundance: once
v_gene: TRBV28
CDR3nt: TGTGCCAGCAACCCACTTGGTAGCTCCTACAATGAGCAGTTCTTC
CDR3aa: CASNPLGSSYNEQFF

d_gene: -
j_gene: TRBJ1-2
abundance: once
v_gene: TRBV9
CDR3nt: TGTGCCAGCAGAACAGGGTTGGGGGGCTACACCTTC
CDR3aa: CASRTGLGGYTF

d_gene: -
j_gene: TRBJ2-5
abundance: -
v_gene: TRBV5-1
CDR3nt: TGCGCCAGCAGCTTGCGCGGGGAACAAGAGACCCAGTACTTC
CDR3aa: CASSLRGEQETQYF

d_gene: -
j_gene: TRBJ2-1
abundance: -
v_gene: TRBV5-1
CDR3nt: TGCGCCAGCAGCTTGGAGGCCACACTCCCCGCGGGGGAGCAGTTCTTC
CDR3aa: CASSLEATLPAGEQFF

d_gene: TRBD2
j_gene: TRBJ2-1
abundance: -
v_gene: TRBV9
CDR3nt: TGTGCCAGCAGCGTAGTGGCTAGCGGGTTAAATGAGCAGTTCTTC
CDR3aa: CASSVVASGLNEQFF

d_gene: -
j_gene: TRBJ1-5
abundance: -
v_gene: TRBV7-6
CDR3nt: TGTGCCAGCAGCTTAGACGGGACTTGGGAGAATCAGCCCCAGCATTTT
CDR3aa: CASSLDGTWENQPQHF

d_gene: -
j_gene: TRBJ2-5
abundance: -
v_gene: TRBV11-2
CDR3nt: TGTGCCAGCAGCTTCGATGGGGCGACCCAACAGACCCAGTACTTC
CDR3aa: CASSFDGATQQTQYF

d_gene: TRBD1
j_gene: TRBJ1-3
abundance: -
v_gene: TRBV6-6
CDR3nt: TGTGCCAGCAGTTATGGGTCGGGACAGGCAGGAAACACCATATATTTT
CDR3aa: CASSYGSGQAGNTIYF

d_gene: -
j_gene: TRBJ1-2
abundance: -
v_gene: TRBV6-1
CDR3nt: TGTGCCAGCGGGGAGCTTAGGGAAGCTAACTATGGCTACACCTTC
CDR3aa: CASGELREANYGYTF

d_gene: -
j_gene: TRBJ2-7
abundance: -
v_gene: TRBV30
CDR3nt: TGTGCCTGGAGTACCACAGGGACCTACGAGCAGTACTTC
CDR3aa: CAWSTTGTYEQYF

d_gene: TRBD1
j_gene: TRBJ1-2
abundance: -
v_gene: TRBV2
CDR3nt: TGTGCCAGCAGTCCCGCGACAGGGGCCTATGGCTACACCTTC
CDR3aa: CASSPATGAYGYTF

d_gene: TRBD2
j_gene: TRBJ2-1
abundance: -
v_gene: TRBV2
CDR3nt: TGTGCCAGCAGAGGGACTAGCGGGACCTACAATGAGCAGTTCTTC
CDR3aa: CASRGTSGTYNEQFF

d_gene: -
j_gene: TRBJ2-3
abundance: few
v_gene: TRBV5-6
CDR3nt: TGTGCCAGCAGCTTGGCCCCTCATACGCAGTATTTT
CDR3aa: CASSLAPHTQYF

d_gene: -
j_gene: TRBJ2-7
abundance: -
v_gene: TRBV30
CDR3nt: TGTGCCTGGAGTGCTCCCGGGAGCTCCTACGAGCAGTACTTC
CDR3aa: CAWSAPGSSYEQYF

d_gene: TRBD1
j_gene: TRBJ1-6
abundance: -
v_gene: TRBV6-6
CDR3nt: TGTGCCAGCAGTTTATCTCAGACAGGGCAGGGTTCACCCCTCCACTTT
CDR3aa: CASSLSQTGQGSPLHF